Below, one T cell receptor beta chain is given with its context. This receptor's antigen is unknown. Per-base qualities were not stored, and no clone one base away is much larger. In a few donor pairs, further sequencing was done on unstimulated CD8+ naive, CD4+ memory, CD8+ TEMRA, CD4+ naive and CD8+ effector memory subsets. Sorted unstimulated T cells and proliferating T cells recovered from mixed lymphocyte reactions were subjected to TCRbeta CDR3 sequencing. Fresh whole blood from ten HLA-typed healthy donors served as the source for isolating PBMCs. The data were obtained in a study of siplizumab effects on memory and regulatory T cells (dated by TCRdb to between 2018 and 2021). Study-wide context: The effect of the anti-CD2 antibody siplizumab on alloreactive T-cell subsets was examined in allogeneic mixed lymphocyte reactions constructed from human PBMCs. On the study overall, not on this receptor specifically: Because sequences at frequencies below about 10^-5 were poorly captured, only a minor fraction of alloreactive clones could be mapped back to unstimulated subsets. Whether proliferating Tregs from siplizumab cultures were suppressive was not functionally confirmed. The cumulative frequency of alloreactive sequences that could be traced back to unstimulated CD4+ memory T cells was significantly reduced by siplizumab. Among mappable alloreactive CD4+ clones, an average Treg-derived fraction of roughly 71% was observed with siplizumab, compared with less than 35% in control reactions. Unstimulated naive T cells appeared to be more diverse than memory T cells, and naive cells seemed to make a substantial contribution to the alloresponse. A naive or memory phenotype could not be assigned to roughly 75-96% of proliferating CD4+ or CD8+ clones.

Library preparation employed the immunoSEQ multiplex PCR assay. The deep sequencing platform assayed approximately 10^5 TCR templates per sample. Genomic DNA extracted from sorted T cells was used for TCRbeta CDR3 sequencing. The original methods were these. The R programming language was used for clonal analysis of the TCRbeta CDR3 data. Comparing unstimulated samples against CFSE-low samples taken after the reaction was how alloreactive CD4+ and CD8+ clones were defined. Alloreactive CD4+ clones were assigned to regulatory or non-regulatory origin by matching sequences to sorted unstimulated Treg and non-Treg repertoires. Not all clones reach the TCRdb copy of this immuneACCESS table, which keeps in-frame sequences only. Checked studies attribute under half of the gap to unresolved V genes and leave the rest unexplained. The DNA was the basis for D and trimming; V, J and clone size are from that table. Recorded for this sample are 70,000 to 100,000 clones; around 95% of them occurred a single time. The ten top clones hold around 0.029% of the sample.

Taken from the germline V gene, the CDR1 and CDR2 loops are SGHRS and YFSETQ. Including cysteine and phenylalanine, the CDR3 has 13 amino acids. The CDR3 DNA has 39 bases and is translated from base 1. V is cut by 3 bases and J by 0 bases, and the space between the germline ends is 5 bases. The sequencing input was naive CD4+ T cells sorted from blood. What the cell subset or site label conveys for this sample: unstimulated naive T cells. The sequence is built from TRBV5-1 and TRBJ2-3; the D gene remains uncertain. This TCR was sampled from a human donor in good health. For the CDR3, the sequence is CASSSPSTDTQYF. Here is the DNA: TGCGCCAGCAGCTCCCCTAGCACAGATACGCAGTATTTT.